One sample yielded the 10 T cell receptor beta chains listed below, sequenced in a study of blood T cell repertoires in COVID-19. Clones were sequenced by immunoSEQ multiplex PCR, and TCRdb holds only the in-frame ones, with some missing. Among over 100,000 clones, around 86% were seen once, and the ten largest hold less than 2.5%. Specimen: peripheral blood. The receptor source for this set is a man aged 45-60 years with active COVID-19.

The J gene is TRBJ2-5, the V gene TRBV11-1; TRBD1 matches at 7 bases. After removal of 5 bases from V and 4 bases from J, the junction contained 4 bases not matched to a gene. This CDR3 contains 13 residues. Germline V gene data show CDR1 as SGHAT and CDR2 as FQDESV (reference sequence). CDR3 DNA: TGTGCCAGCAGCCCGAACAGGGGAGAGACCCAGTACTTC. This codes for CASSPNRGETQYF.

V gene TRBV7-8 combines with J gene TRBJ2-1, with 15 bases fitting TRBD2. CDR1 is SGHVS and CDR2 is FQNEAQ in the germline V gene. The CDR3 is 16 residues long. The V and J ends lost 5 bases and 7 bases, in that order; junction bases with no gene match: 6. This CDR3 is CASSTGLAGGGNEQFF. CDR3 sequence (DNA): TGTGCCAGCAGCACCGGACTAGCGGGGGGGGGTAATGAGCAGTTCTTC.

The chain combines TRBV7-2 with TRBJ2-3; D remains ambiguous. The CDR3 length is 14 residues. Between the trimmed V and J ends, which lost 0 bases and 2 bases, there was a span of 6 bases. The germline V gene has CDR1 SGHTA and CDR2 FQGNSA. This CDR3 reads CASSLAAFTDTQYF. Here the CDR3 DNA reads TGTGCCAGCAGCTTAGCGGCCTTCACAGATACGCAGTATTTT.

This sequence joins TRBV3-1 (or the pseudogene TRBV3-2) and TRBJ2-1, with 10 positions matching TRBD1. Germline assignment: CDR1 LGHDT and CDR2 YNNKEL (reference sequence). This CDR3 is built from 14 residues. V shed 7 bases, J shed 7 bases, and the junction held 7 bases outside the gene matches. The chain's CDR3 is CASKTGQGNNEQFF. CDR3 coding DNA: TGTGCCAGCAAGACGGGACAGGGGAATAATGAGCAGTTCTTC.

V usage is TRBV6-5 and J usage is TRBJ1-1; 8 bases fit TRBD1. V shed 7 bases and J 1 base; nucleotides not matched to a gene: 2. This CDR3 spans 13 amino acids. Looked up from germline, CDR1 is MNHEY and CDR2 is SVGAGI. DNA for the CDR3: TGTGCCAGCATAGACAGGGGGAACACTGAAGCTTTCTTT. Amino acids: CASIDRGNTEAFF.

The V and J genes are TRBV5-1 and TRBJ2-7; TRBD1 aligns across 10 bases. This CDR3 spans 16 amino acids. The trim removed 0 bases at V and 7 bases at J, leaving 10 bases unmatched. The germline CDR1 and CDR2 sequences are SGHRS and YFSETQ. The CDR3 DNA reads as TGCGCCAGCAGCTTGGCGTCCGGGACAGGGGTGTGGGAGCAGTACTTC. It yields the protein CASSLASGTGVWEQYF.

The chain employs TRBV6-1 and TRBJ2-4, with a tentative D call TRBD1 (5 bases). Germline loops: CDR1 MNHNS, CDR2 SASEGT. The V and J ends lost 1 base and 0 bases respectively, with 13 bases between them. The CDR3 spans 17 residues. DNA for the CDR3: TGTGCCAGCAGTGAAGGGGGTAGGGGATCAGCCAAAAACATTCAGTACTTC. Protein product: CASSEGGRGSAKNIQYF.

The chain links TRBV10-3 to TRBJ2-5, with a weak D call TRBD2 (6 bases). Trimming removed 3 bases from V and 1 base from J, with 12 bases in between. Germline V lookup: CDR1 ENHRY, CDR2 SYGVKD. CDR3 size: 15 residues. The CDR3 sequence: CAISEAGSTQETQYF. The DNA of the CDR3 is TGTGCCATCAGTGAAGCGGGCAGTACCCAAGAGACCCAGTACTTC.

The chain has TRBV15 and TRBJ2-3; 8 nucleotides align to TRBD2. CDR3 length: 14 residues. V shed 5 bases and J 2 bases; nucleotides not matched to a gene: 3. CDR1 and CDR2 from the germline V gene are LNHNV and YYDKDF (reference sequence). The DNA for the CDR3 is TGTGCCACCAGCGCGCGGGGGGCCACAGATACGCAGTATTTT. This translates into CATSARGATDTQYF. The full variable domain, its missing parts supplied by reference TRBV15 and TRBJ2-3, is DAMVIQNPRYQVTQFGKPVTLSCSQTLNHNVMYWYQQKSSQAPKLLFHYYDKDFNNEADTPDNFQSRRPNTSFCFLDIRSPGLGDTAMYLCATSARGATDTQYFGPGTRLTVL.

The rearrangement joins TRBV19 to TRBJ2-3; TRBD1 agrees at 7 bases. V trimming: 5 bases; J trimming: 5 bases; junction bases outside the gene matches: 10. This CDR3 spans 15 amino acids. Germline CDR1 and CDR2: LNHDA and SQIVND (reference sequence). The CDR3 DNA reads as TGTGCCAGTAGTCCAGACAGGGTTCTGGGAGATACGCAGTATTTT. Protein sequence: CASSPDRVLGDTQYF.